Given below is one T cell receptor beta chain in context. Its cognate antigen is unknown. A clone one base away is much larger, so this may be a read error. These data belong to a study of cytotoxic CD8 clonotypes in ibrutinib-treated CLL. The study's findings and limits: Baseline clonality exceeded age-matched healthy donors and tracked circulating CD8+ T-cell counts. Collection times varied between progressing and sustained-remission patients.

Repertoires were generated with immunoSEQ multiplex PCR, while TCRdb's copy carries only in-frame clones and drops some. The table has around 300,000 clones, 80% seen once. Roughly 2 micrograms of genomic DNA from cryopreserved PBMCs went into TCR beta libraries. Germline-derived CDR1 and CDR2 are MNHEY and SVGAGI. This CDR3 is built from 12 residues. V lost 2 bases and J lost 7; bases outside the gene matches: 1. The origin of this receptor is a human donor with chronic lymphocytic leukemia. V gene TRBV6-5 combines with J gene TRBJ1-2, with TRBD1 matching 7 bases. Sequencing used PBMCs, obtained before ibrutinib treatment. The CDR3 loop is CASSYTGVGYTF. The CDR3 bases are TGTGCCAGCAGTTACACAGGGGTTGGCTACACCTTC.